Below, 22 T cell receptor beta chains from the same sample are listed, as sequenced in a study of T cell changes during pregnancy in multiple sclerosis. Sequencing used immunoSEQ multiplex PCR; TCRdb keeps in-frame clones, though not all of them. The table shows about 41,000 clones, with 85% to 95% occurring only once. Material: CD8+ T cells from peripheral blood mononuclear cells, obtained in the third trimester of pregnancy. The receptor source for this set is a female donor with multiple sclerosis, enrolled in a pregnancy study.

The gene calls are TRBV6-5 and TRBJ2-1; possibly TRBD2 for D (6 bases). V was pared by 11 bases and J by 3 bases, with 11 bases between. The germline V gene has CDR1 MNHEY and CDR2 SVGAGI. This CDR3 is 12 amino acids long. CDR3 DNA sequence: TGTGCCTCCGGGGGTAACTACAATGAGCAGTTCTTC. The encoded protein is CASGGNYNEQFF.

J is TRBJ2-5 and V is TRBV5-1, with D maybe TRBD2 (6 bases). The V and J ends lost 2 bases and 5 bases respectively, with 19 bases between them. Germline CDR1 and CDR2: SGHRS and YFSETQ. There are 16 residues in the CDR3. The CDR3 loop is CASSFSGTRPFETQYF. CDR3 coding DNA: TGCGCCAGCAGCTTCTCGGGGACTCGCCCTTTTGAGACCCAGTACTTC.

V gene TRBV5-3 combines with J gene TRBJ2-3, with a possible D match to TRBD2 (6 bases). TRBV5-3 belongs to the ORF category, with a function that is uncertain. This CDR3 has 15 residues. Trimming shortened V by 2 bases and J by 0 bases, and 10 bases separated the two germline ends. The CDR3 here is CARSFGGDSTDTQYF. The CDR3 DNA reads as TGTGCCAGAAGCTTCGGCGGGGATAGCACAGATACGCAGTATTTT.

The CDR3 sequence: CAWASGGGNEQFF. CDR3 sequence (DNA): TGTGCCTGGGCCTCAGGGGGCGGGAATGAGCAGTTCTTC. This rearrangement joins TRBV30 to TRBJ2-1; 8 nucleotides align to TRBD1. The V gene end was trimmed by 5 bases and the J gene end by 7 bases; junction bases not matched to a gene: 7. The germline gives CDR1 GTSNPN, CDR2 SVGIG (reference sequence). The CDR3 covers 13 residues.

The table lists this clone with a count of one. The rearrangement links TRBV7-9 to TRBJ2-1, with 7 positions matching TRBD2. V was pared by 7 bases and J by 0 bases, with 3 bases of the junction left unmatched. The CDR3 totals 14 residues. CDR1 is SEHNR and CDR2 is FQNEAQ in the germline V gene (reference sequence). This CDR3 reads CASNGGTSYNEQFF. DNA of the CDR3: TGTGCCAGCAACGGGGGGACCTCCTACAATGAGCAGTTCTTC.

The rearrangement joins TRBV7-2 to TRBJ1-4; 8 bases fit TRBD1. The J segment lost 8 bases and the V segment lost 3 bases, leaving 11 bases of the junction unmatched. The CDR3 runs 16 residues. Germline V gene data show CDR1 as SGHTA and CDR2 as FQGNSA. CDR3 DNA sequence: TGTGCCAGCAGCTTGGGCCCCCAGGGGGCGTCAGAAAAACTGTTTTTT. Translating it yields CASSLGPQGASEKLFF.

This chain uses TRBV7-9 with TRBJ2-5; TRBD2 matches 7 bases. The CDR3 is 15 residues long. V shed 3 bases and J 0 bases; nucleotides not matched to a gene: 4. Germline-derived CDR1 and CDR2 are SEHNR and FQNEAQ (reference sequence). CDR3 residues: CASSLTAGNQETQYF. CDR3 nucleotides: TGTGCCAGCAGCTTGACAGCGGGGAACCAAGAGACCCAGTACTTC.

The chain is built from TRBV6-5 and TRBJ1-4; 12 bases map to TRBD1. The J segment lost 3 bases and the V segment lost 6 bases, leaving 2 bases of the junction unmatched. CDR1 and CDR2 (germline): MNHEY, SVGAGI. The CDR3 has 15 residues. The DNA for the CDR3 is TGTGCCAGCAGGGGACAGGGGGCGGCTAATGAAAAACTGTTTTTT. It translates to CASRGQGAANEKLFF.

The rearrangement uses TRBV5-4 and TRBJ2-6; 9 bases align to TRBD2. Germline V gene sequence: CDR1 SGHNT, CDR2 YYREEE (reference sequence). The CDR3 spans 19 residues. V was clipped by 2 bases and J by 4 bases; unmatched bases: 13. The CDR3 DNA reads as TGTGCCAGCAGCTTCTTTAGCGGGAGTGGTTCACCCGGGGCCAACGTCCTGACTTTC. It is translated as CASSFFSGSGSPGANVLTF.

The CDR3 here is CASTGAGEEQETQYF. The CDR3 DNA follows: TGTGCCAGCACCGGAGCGGGAGAAGAACAAGAGACCCAGTACTTC. The chain has TRBV28 and TRBJ2-5; 8 bases match TRBD2. Germline V lookup: CDR1 MDHEN, CDR2 SYDVKM. There are 15 residues in the CDR3. Losses at the gene ends were 7 bases for V and 2 bases for J; bases not matched to a gene: 9.

This clone was recorded only once. The chain uses TRBV19 and TRBJ1-5, with 11 nucleotides matching TRBD1. V trimming: 10 bases; J trimming: 7 bases; junction bases outside the gene matches: 9. CDR3 length: 14 amino acids. The germline V gene encodes CDR1 LNHDA and CDR2 SQIVND (reference sequence). Here the CDR3 DNA reads TGTGCCACACAAACAGGACAGGGGGCCCAGCCCCAGCATTTT. It encodes CATQTGQGAQPQHF.

V is TRBV7-3 and J is TRBJ2-1; D unresolved. V shed 5 bases and J shed 1 base, with 12 bases lying between them. Germline V lookup: CDR1 SGHTA, CDR2 FQGTGA. The CDR3 is made up of 15 amino acids. The CDR3 is CASSRTALSYNEQFF. The CDR3 DNA sequence: TGTGCCAGCAGCCGCACAGCCCTATCCTACAATGAGCAGTTCTTC.

The V call is TRBV5-6, the J call TRBJ2-7; tentative D call: TRBD1 (6 bases). This CDR3 region has 13 residues. Between the trimmed V and J ends, which lost 5 bases and 4 bases, there was a span of 13 bases. Germline CDR1 is SGHDT and CDR2 is YYEEEE. CDR3 amino acids: CASSYGQLYEQYF. The CDR3 bases are TGTGCCAGCAGTTATGGACAGTTATACGAGCAGTACTTC. Based on the CDR3 plus reference TRBV5-6 and TRBJ2-7, the full variable domain is DAGVTQSPTHLIKTRGQQVTLRCSPKSGHDTVSWYQQALGQGPQFIFQYYEEEERQRGNFPDRFSGHQFPNYSSELNVNALLLGDSALYLCASSYGQLYEQYFGPGTRLTVT.

There are a few counts of this clone. The rearrangement uses TRBV28 and TRBJ1-5, with D unclear. V dropped 7 bases and J dropped 0 bases, with 7 bases sitting between them. The CDR3 is 13 amino acids. Germline V gene sequence: CDR1 MDHEN, CDR2 SYDVKM. The CDR3 nucleotides are TGTGCCAGCAACACATATAGCAATCAGCCCCAGCATTTT. This codes for CASNTYSNQPQHF.

This clone appeared once. DNA of the CDR3: TGTGCCAGCAGCTTGGCGGGTGTGGGGACCCAGTACTTC. It yields the protein CASSLAGVGTQYF. J is TRBJ2-5 and V is TRBV5-4; the D is unclear. The CDR3 has 13 amino acids. Germline loops: CDR1 SGHNT, CDR2 YYREEE (reference sequence). V lost 0 bases to trimming and J lost 7 bases, with 10 bases between them.

This clone is a singleton in its sample. The rearrangement links TRBV7-3 to TRBJ2-3, with 7 bases matching TRBD2. CDR3 length equals 15 residues. J gave up 4 bases and V 2 bases, and 6 bases lay outside the gene matches. Germline V lookup: CDR1 SGHTA, CDR2 FQGTGA. The CDR3 nucleotides read TGTGCCAGCAGCTTAGGGGCGGGAGACGCAGATACGCAGTATTTT. Translated: CASSLGAGDADTQYF.

The chain uses TRBV7-9 and TRBJ1-2; TRBD1 matches 7 bases. CDR1 and CDR2 (germline): SEHNR, FQNEAQ (reference sequence). This CDR3 contains 15 residues. Trimming took 2 bases from V and 4 from J; bases not matched to a gene: 7. CDR3 sequence reads: CASSLSGQSFYGYTF. The DNA for the CDR3 is TGTGCCAGCAGCTTATCGGGACAGTCCTTCTATGGCTACACCTTC.

The chain has TRBV9 and TRBJ2-5, with 13 bases lining up with TRBD2. Germline CDR1 is SGDLS and CDR2 is YYNGEE. J lost 5 bases, V lost 4 bases, and 8 bases had no gene match. The CDR3 sequence is 16 residues long. The CDR3 protein is CASSYGLAGVRETQYF. The CDR3 DNA follows: TGTGCCAGCAGCTACGGACTAGCGGGGGTTAGGGAGACCCAGTACTTC.

The rearrangement links TRBV7-9 to TRBJ2-6; 10 positions agree with TRBD1. The CDR3 length is 18 residues. Unmatched junction bases numbered 3, after V lost 1 base and J lost 0 bases. Germline V gene lookup returns CDR1 SEHNR and CDR2 FQNEAQ (reference sequence). The CDR3 protein is CASSLGDRGLSGANVLTF. DNA of the CDR3: TGTGCCAGCAGCTTAGGGGACAGGGGCCTCTCTGGGGCCAACGTCCTGACTTTC. The full variable domain, its missing parts supplied by reference TRBV7-9 and TRBJ2-6, is DTGVSQNPRHKITKRGQNVTFRCDPISEHNRLYWYRQTLGQGPEFLTYFQNEAQLEKSRLLSDRFSAERPKGSFSTLEIQRTEQGDSAMYLCASSLGDRGLSGANVLTFGAGSRLTVL.

This chain uses TRBV7-9 with TRBJ2-5; TRBD1 might be the D (5 bases). Trimming left V 5 bases short and J 5 bases short, with 21 bases between. The CDR3 length is 16 residues. CDR1 SEHNR and CDR2 FQNEAQ come from the germline V gene (reference sequence). In DNA form, the CDR3 reads TGTGCCAGCAGCCAGGGTACCGGCCCTAAGGGGGAGACCCAGTACTTC. This gives the protein CASSQGTGPKGETQYF.

V usage is TRBV9 and J usage is TRBJ2-2, with 9 nucleotides matching TRBD1. Germline CDR1 is SGDLS and CDR2 is YYNGEE. Unmatched junction bases numbered 7, after V lost 4 bases and J lost 3 bases. The CDR3 sequence is 16 residues long. The CDR3 here is CASSPTGGADTGELFF. Here the CDR3 DNA reads TGTGCCAGCAGCCCAACAGGGGGCGCAGACACCGGGGAGCTGTTTTTT.

V gene TRBV15 combines with J gene TRBJ2-7; TRBD1 matches 8 bases. V lost 0 bases to trimming and J lost 4 bases; unmatched junction nucleotides: 8. This CDR3 is 16 amino acids long. Germline V gives CDR1 LNHNV, CDR2 YYDKDF (reference sequence). Here the CDR3 reads CATSREFPGQGYEQYF. In DNA, the CDR3 is TGTGCCACCAGCAGAGAATTCCCCGGACAGGGTTACGAGCAGTACTTC. The full variable domain, rest sourced from reference TRBV15 and TRBJ2-7, is DAMVIQNPRYQVTQFGKPVTLSCSQTLNHNVMYWYQQKSSQAPKLLFHYYDKDFNNEADTPDNFQSRRPNTSFCFLDIRSPGLGDTAMYLCATSREFPGQGYEQYFGPGTRLTVT.